The rows below give T cell receptor beta chains drawn from one sample of a study of OX40 agonist ivuxolimab in advanced cancers. Assay used: immunoSEQ multiplex PCR; TCRdb lists only in-frame clones, some missing. The table has about 42,000 clones, roughly nine tenths seen once. Source: CD4+ or CD8+ T cells sorted from blood, taken in a trial of the OX40 agonist ivuxolimab. All receptors come from an adult with an advanced solid tumor such as melanoma, head and neck, liver or kidney cancer. CDR3s include the opening cysteine and the closing phenylalanine or tryptophan. D genes are given only for firm matches. The listing skips clone size in some rows; elsewhere it reads once, few, many or a size class.

CDR3: CASSSRRGATNEKLFF; DNA: TGTGCCAGCAGTTCCCGTAGGGGAGCAACTAATGAAAAACTGTTTTTT; D: .; V: TRBV6-5; J: TRBJ1-4; size: .; length: 16
CDR3: CASSQDTDTQYF; DNA: TGTGCCAGCAGCCAAGACACAGATACGCAGTATTTT; D: .; V: TRBV4-2; J: TRBJ2-3; size: .; length: 12
CDR3: CASREGGRNEQFF; DNA: TGTGCCAGCCGGGAGGGAGGACGGAATGAGCAGTTCTTC; D: TRBD2; V: TRBV2; J: TRBJ2-1; size: .; length: 13
CDR3: CASSEARGSQETQYF; DNA: TGTGCCAGCAGTGAAGCGCGGGGTTCCCAAGAGACCCAGTACTTC; D: .; V: TRBV6-1; J: TRBJ2-5; size: once; length: 15
CDR3: CASSQEGTRMGNIQYF; DNA: TGCGCCAGCAGCCAAGAAGGGACTAGGATGGGAAACATTCAGTACTTC; D: TRBD2; V: TRBV4-1; J: TRBJ2-4; size: .; length: 16
CDR3: CASRIQVSSYEQYF; DNA: TGTGCCAGCCGAATACAGGTATCCTCCTACGAGCAGTACTTC; D: .; V: TRBV2; J: TRBJ2-7; size: .; length: 14
CDR3: CSASSRAGANVLTF; DNA: TGCAGCGCCTCCTCCAGGGCTGGGGCCAACGTCCTGACTTTC; D: .; V: TRBV29-1; J: TRBJ2-6; size: .; length: 14
CDR3: CASSLNQGANTEAFF; DNA: TGTGCCAGCAGCTTGAATCAGGGAGCGAACACTGAAGCTTTCTTT; D: .; V: TRBV5-6; J: TRBJ1-1; size: .; length: 15
CDR3: CASSQEPGGRLALYNEQFF; DNA: TGCGCCAGCAGCCAAGAGCCAGGGGGGCGGTTGGCCCTATACAATGAGCAGTTCTTC; D: .; V: TRBV4-1; J: TRBJ2-1; size: .; length: 19
CDR3: CAISVGQTNTGKLFF; DNA: TGTGCCATCAGTGTTGGTCAGACGAACACCGGGAAGCTGTTTTTT; D: .; V: TRBV10-3; J: TRBJ2-2; size: once; length: 15
CDR3: CASSPGRTEAFF; DNA: TGTGCCAGCAGCCCTGGTAGAACTGAAGCTTTCTTT; D: .; V: TRBV7-9; J: TRBJ1-1; size: .; length: 12
CDR3: CASSEVKAYSGNTIYF; DNA: TGTGCCAGCAGTGAAGTCAAAGCCTACTCTGGAAACACCATATATTTT; D: .; V: TRBV2; J: TRBJ1-3; size: .; length: 16
CDR3: CASSLGTEGNIQYF; DNA: TGTGCCAGCAGCTTAGGGACAGAAGGAAACATTCAGTACTTC; D: .; V: TRBV7-6; J: TRBJ2-4; size: .; length: 14
CDR3: CAISPGGAGANVLTF; DNA: TGTGCCATCAGCCCGGGGGGGGCTGGGGCCAACGTCCTGACTTTC; D: TRBD2; V: TRBV10-3; J: TRBJ2-6; size: .; length: 15
CDR3: CASSFQGQDTQYF; DNA: TGTGCCAGCAGCTTTCAGGGTCAAGATACGCAGTATTTT; D: .; V: TRBV7-9; J: TRBJ2-3; size: .; length: 13
CDR3: CASSLAGGMDTQYF; DNA: TGTGCCAGCAGCTTGGCTGGGGGGATGGATACGCAGTATTTT; D: .; V: TRBV5-6; J: TRBJ2-3; size: .; length: 14
CDR3: CASSPARGEQFF; DNA: TGTGCCAGCTCACCGGCCCGTGGGGAGCAGTTCTTC; D: .; V: TRBV18; J: TRBJ2-1; size: once; length: 12
CDR3: CASSLIQEQFF; DNA: TGTGCCAGCAGCTTGATACAGGAGCAGTTCTTC; D: .; V: TRBV5-6; J: TRBJ2-1; size: .; length: 11
CDR3: CASRLDGTASYEQYF; DNA: TGTGCCAGCAGGTTGGACGGGACCGCTTCCTACGAGCAGTACTTC; D: .; V: TRBV6-6; J: TRBJ2-7; size: once; length: 15
CDR3: CASRYGQGAPKAFF; DNA: TGTGCCAGCAGATACGGACAGGGGGCACCTAAAGCTTTCTTT; D: TRBD1; V: TRBV5-8; J: TRBJ1-1; size: few; length: 14
CDR3: CASSEGGSYEQYF; DNA: TGTGCCAGCAGTGAAGGGGGCTCCTACGAGCAGTACTTC; D: .; V: TRBV6-1; J: TRBJ2-7; size: .; length: 13
CDR3: CASSLGDQETQYF; DNA: TGTGCCAGCAGCTTAGGCGACCAAGAGACCCAGTACTTC; D: .; V: TRBV11-2; J: TRBJ2-5; size: once; length: 13